The next 14 T cell receptor beta chains were all read from a single sample in a study of blood T cell repertoires in COVID-19. Method: immunoSEQ multiplex PCR; TCRdb's copy keeps in-frame clones and lacks some. Found here are 100,000 to 150,000 clones, 80% to 85% of them singletons; the top ten hold under 1.5%. The sequencing input was peripheral blood. These receptors came from a man in his sixties with acute or convalescent COVID-19.

A word on this clone: One end of the junction is discordant with germline, which a read error may explain. The gene calls are TRBV5-6 and TRBJ1-4; 7 bases fit TRBD1. CDR1 and CDR2 (germline): SGHDT, YYEEEE. This CDR3 is built from 14 residues. The CDR3 nucleotides are TGTGTCAGCAGCTTTGGGGACAGACCAGTCCAACTGTTTTTT. It translates to CVSSFGDRPVQLFF.

This clone was counted a few times. CDR3 loop: CASSRGDTSYEQYF. CDR3 coding DNA: TGTGCCAGCAGCCGTGGGGACACCTCCTACGAGCAGTACTTC. J is TRBJ2-7 and V is TRBV11-2, with a weak D call TRBD1 (6 bases). CDR3 length: 14 residues. V was cut by 5 bases and J by 0 bases, with 11 bases left in between. Germline assignment: CDR1 SGHAT and CDR2 FQNNGV. Using reference TRBV11-2 and TRBJ2-7 for the parts outside the CDR3, the full variable domain is EAGVAQSPRYKIIEKRQSVAFWCNPISGHATLYWYQQILGQGPKLLIQFQNNGVVDDSQLPKDRFSAERLKGVDSTLKIQPAKLEDSAVYLCASSRGDTSYEQYFGPGTRLTVT.

This clone turned up a few times. The rearrangement links TRBV10-3 to TRBJ1-2; D not resolved. Germline CDR1 is ENHRY and CDR2 is SYGVKD. V was pared by 4 bases and J by 4 bases, with 10 bases between. This CDR3 is built from 13 residues. In DNA, the CDR3 is TGTGCCATCAGTGCCGGGGATAGCTATGGCTACACCTTC. Translation: CAISAGDSYGYTF.

This clone came up a few times. The genes are TRBV5-1 and TRBJ1-1, with 7 nucleotides matching TRBD1. The CDR3 is 13 residues long. From germline, CDR1 is SGHRS and CDR2 YFSETQ. V gave up 6 bases and J gave up 2 bases; unmatched junction bases: 4. This chain's CDR3 is CASTDRANTEAFF. The CDR3 nucleotides are TGCGCCAGCACCGACAGGGCTAACACTGAAGCTTTCTTT.

This sequence joins TRBV19 and TRBJ1-5; D is perhaps TRBD1 (6 bases). The CDR3 runs to 16 residues. Per the germline V gene, CDR1 is LNHDA and CDR2 is SQIVND (reference sequence). V was pared by 3 bases and J by 0 bases, with 12 bases between. CDR3 loop: CASSIDRTNSNQPQHF. The CDR3 coding sequence is TGTGCCAGTAGTATTGACAGGACGAATAGCAATCAGCCCCAGCATTTT.

The chain joins TRBV11-3 to TRBJ2-7; tentative D call: TRBD2 (6 bases). The CDR3 is made up of 15 amino acids. CDR1 and CDR2 from the germline V gene are SGHNT and YENEEA. V was pared by 1 base and J by 3 bases, with 13 bases between. The CDR3 reads CASSLGAGKNYEQYF. The CDR3 coding sequence is TGTGCCAGCAGCTTAGGGGCGGGAAAGAACTACGAGCAGTACTTC.

As regards this clone: Within the sample, other DNA sequences also encode this same CDR3. The chain uses TRBV5-1 and TRBJ2-2; 9 bases fit TRBD1. Germline V gives CDR1 SGHRS, CDR2 YFSETQ. With V trimmed by 5 bases and J by 5 bases, 7 bases remained unmatched. This CDR3 is built from 15 residues. CDR3: CASSSGQGGTGELFF. CDR3 coding DNA: TGCGCCAGCAGTTCGGGACAGGGTGGAACCGGGGAGCTGTTTTTT.

This clone was observed once. The chain combines TRBV9 with TRBJ2-7; 7 nucleotides align to TRBD2. Germline V gives CDR1 SGDLS, CDR2 YYNGEE. The CDR3 is made up of 17 amino acids. The V gene end was trimmed by 4 bases and the J gene end by 0 bases; junction bases not matched to a gene: 13. CDR3 bases: TGTGCCAGCAGCCCATCCCTTTCCGGGACTACCTCCTACGAGCAGTACTTC. This sequence encodes CASSPSLSGTTSYEQYF.

This clone was observed once. This chain joins TRBV6-5 and TRBJ2-7, with 7 bases that match TRBD1. CDR1 MNHEY and CDR2 SVGAGI come from the germline V gene. This CDR3 has 12 amino acids. The V segment lost 6 bases and the J segment 6 bases; nucleotides outside the gene matches: 5. For the CDR3, the DNA is TGTGCCAGCAGATACAGGGGAAGCGAGCAGTACTTC. Protein product: CASRYRGSEQYF.

The chain uses TRBV4-1 and TRBJ1-2; 8 nucleotides line up with TRBD1. The CDR3 runs 15 residues. J lost 2 bases, V lost 4 bases, and 6 bases had no gene match. Germline assignment: CDR1 MGHRA and CDR2 YSYEKL. The CDR3 bases are TGCGCCAGCAGCCCGATACAGGGGGTAAACTATGGCTACACCTTC. It yields the protein CASSPIQGVNYGYTF.

This clone has more than one count but fewer than ten. CDR3 sequence: CASSRATGRLDTQYF. The CDR3 nucleotides are TGTGCCAGCAGCCGCGCGACAGGGAGGTTAGATACGCAGTATTTT. J is TRBJ2-3 and V is TRBV14; D is perhaps TRBD1 (7 bases). The CDR3 consists of 15 residues. Trimming took off 4 bases at V and 5 bases at J, with 16 bases between the two ends. Germline values: CDR1 SGHDN, CDR2 FVKESK.

The J gene is TRBJ2-1, the V gene TRBV6-5; D might be TRBD2 (6 bases). V lost 2 bases to trimming and J lost 6 bases, with 11 bases between them. Looked up from germline, CDR1 is MNHEY and CDR2 is SVGAGI. The CDR3 runs to 14 residues. CDR3 DNA sequence: TGTGCCAGCAGTTACCTCGGGACTTTCAATGAGCAGTTCTTC. This encodes CASSYLGTFNEQFF.

This clone was seen only a few times. CDR3 bases: TGTGCCAGCAGTAAGGCGGGGGGGATAGGAGGTGGCTACACCTTC. Residues: CASSKAGGIGGGYTF. This sequence joins TRBV6-5 and TRBJ1-2; maybe TRBD1 (5 bases). The germline V gene encodes CDR1 MNHEY and CDR2 SVGAGI. The V and J ends lost 5 bases and 7 bases respectively, with 20 bases between them. This CDR3 has 15 amino acids.

V gene TRBV27 combines with J gene TRBJ2-1; tentatively, D is TRBD1 (6 bases). The germline gives CDR1 MNHEY, CDR2 SMNVEV (reference sequence). CDR3 length equals 16 residues. V lost 7 bases and J lost 4, with 20 bases in between. The CDR3 loop is CASKDSLGRAYNEQFF. DNA of the CDR3: TGTGCCAGCAAGGACAGCTTGGGCAGGGCATACAATGAGCAGTTCTTC.